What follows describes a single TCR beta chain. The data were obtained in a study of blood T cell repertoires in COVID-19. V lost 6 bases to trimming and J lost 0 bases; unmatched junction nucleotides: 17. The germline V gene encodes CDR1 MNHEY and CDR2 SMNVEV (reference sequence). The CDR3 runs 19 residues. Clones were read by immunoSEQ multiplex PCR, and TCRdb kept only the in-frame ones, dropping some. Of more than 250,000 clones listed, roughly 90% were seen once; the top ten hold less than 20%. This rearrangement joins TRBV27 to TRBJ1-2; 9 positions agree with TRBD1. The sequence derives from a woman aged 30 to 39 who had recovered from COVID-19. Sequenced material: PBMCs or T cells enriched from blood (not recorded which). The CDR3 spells CASSRATGGYRGPNYGYTF. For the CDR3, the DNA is TGTGCCAGCAGCAGGGCCACAGGGGGCTACCGAGGACCTAACTATGGCTACACCTTC.